The source of this T cell receptor beta chain is a study of post-analysis software for immune sequencing data. Study-level points and caveats: Compared against controls, patients with multiple sclerosis displayed significantly lower normalized Chao1 diversity.

Details on this clonotype: The target antigen is unknown.

Prepared TCR beta cDNA libraries contained unique molecular identifiers. A population of 1 to 10 million T cells gave rise to roughly 490,000 cDNA molecules. From the PCR reads, TCRdb called clonotypes with MiXCR, one entry per CDR3 protein. The sample carries 150,000 to 200,000 distinct CDR3 sequences, around 28% recorded once. The sequencing sample was made of blood. This clonotype originated in a girl aged 10-17 years with multiple sclerosis.

The CDR3 loop is CSACLRPTDTQYF. CDR3 DNA sequence: TGCAGTGCTTGTTTGCGACCCACAGATACGCAGTATTTT. V and J are TRBV20-1 and TRBJ2-3; D is uncertain. This CDR3 comprises 13 residues. Germline CDR1 and CDR2: DFQATT and SNEGSKA (reference sequence). V was clipped by 5 bases and J by 2 bases, with 11 bases between them.